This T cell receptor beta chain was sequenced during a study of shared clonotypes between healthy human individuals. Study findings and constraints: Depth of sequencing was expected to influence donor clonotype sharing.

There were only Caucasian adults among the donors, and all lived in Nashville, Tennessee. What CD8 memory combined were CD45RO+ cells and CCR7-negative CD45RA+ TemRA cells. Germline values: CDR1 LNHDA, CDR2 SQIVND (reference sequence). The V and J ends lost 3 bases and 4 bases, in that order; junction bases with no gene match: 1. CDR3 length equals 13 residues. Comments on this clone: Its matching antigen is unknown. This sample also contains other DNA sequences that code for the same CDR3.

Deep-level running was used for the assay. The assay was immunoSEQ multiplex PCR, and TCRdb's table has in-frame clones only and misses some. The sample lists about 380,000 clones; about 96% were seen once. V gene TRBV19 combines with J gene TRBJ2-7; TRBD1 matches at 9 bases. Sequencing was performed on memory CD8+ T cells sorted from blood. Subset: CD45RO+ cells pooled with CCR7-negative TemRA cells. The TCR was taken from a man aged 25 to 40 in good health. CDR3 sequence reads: CASSMGQGYEQYF. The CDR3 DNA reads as TGTGCCAGTAGTATGGGACAGGGATACGAGCAGTACTTC.